This record looks at one T cell receptor (beta chain) sequence and its context. No cognate antigen has been identified for it. Base qualities are not provided; no much larger clone lies one nucleotide away. The sample belongs to a study of T cell responses to AZD1222 COVID-19 vaccine (dated by TCRdb to 2020 to 2022). At the level of the whole study: TCR sequencing covered more than 230 trial participants: 207 given two doses of AZD1222 and around 26 given two doses of MenACWY control vaccine. Trial participants were enrolled by age into 18-55, 56-69 and 70-plus year subgroups, with approximately 150, 28 and 58 TCR-sequenced participants respectively.

V gives up 1 base and J gives up 3 bases, and the segment between their germline ends measures 9 bases. The germline V gene yields MGHRA for CDR1 and YSYEKL for CDR2. The CDR3 holds 14 amino acids from the cysteine to the phenylalanine. The kept DNA is CDR3 alone, 42 bases in frame from the first base. The CDR3 regions of human TCRbeta chains were analyzed by immunosequencing. Regarding the original processing steps: TCRs in the repertoires were compared against a reference library of SARS-CoV-2-specific TCRs that had been generated with the MIRA antigen-specificity platform. Breadth meant the fraction of unique TCRs that were SARS-CoV-2-associated, whereas depth meant the fraction of total T cells that were SARS-CoV-2-associated. Using the MIRA data, every spike-specific TCR was mapped to the spike region that the TCR reacted to and assigned to either a CD4 or a CD8 class. Log10-transformed breadth and depth values were compared by one-way ANOVA with Sidak's multiple comparisons tests. The table comes from immuneACCESS by way of TCRdb, which keeps in-frame sequences with V and J called. Part of the clones is missing from these tables; in studies checked, under half for an unresolved V gene and the rest for unknown reasons. The DNA was the basis for D and trimming; V, J and clone size are from that table. For this sample the table gives under 150,000 clones, of which 75% to 95% were detected only once. The top ten constitute 1.5% to 2% of the sample.

According to the study, the label for this sample's time point signals: about 28 days (+/-7) after the second vaccine dose. AZD1222 recipients with second doses at about 4 weeks or about 12 weeks were pooled, because spike-specific TCR depth and breadth did not differ between schedules. Samples from vaccinated people were obtained from the UK trials COV001 and COV002, which included a single-blind randomized controlled phase 2/3 trial of AZD1222 (ChAdOx1 nCoV-19) in healthy adults. For TCRbeta chain sequencing, PBMC samples from trial participants were taken at day 0 and at day 28 after the second dose. Overall study outcomes, separate from this receptor: The whole spike protein was spanned by vaccine-associated CD4 TCRs, and dominant responses were seen in regions 160-218 and 743-854. Because no samples from the day 14 peak response were available, repertoires could be characterized only after the peak T cell response. A significant rise in spike-specific TCR breadth and depth was observed after two AZD1222 doses relative to day 0 and relative to MenACWY recipients. Conclusions about previously exposed vaccinees are limited, since just six AZD1222 recipients were seropositive for SARS-CoV-2 at baseline. In the small 56-69-year group, the increase in depth fell short of significance, most likely because of low power. Reportedly, close to half of the unique spike-specific TCRs recognized epitopes lying outside the regions that are mutated in the B.1.351 and B.1.1.7 variants. Participants were mostly white British, with more females than males. The authors suggested clonal diversity may have been underestimated.

Material: peripheral blood, obtained 28 days after the second AZD1222 dose. This receptor was obtained from an adult who received the AZD1222 COVID-19 vaccine. Here the chain combines TRBV4-1 and TRBJ1-2; the D segment cannot be called with confidence. The CDR3 protein is CASSQAASDYGYTF. Here is the DNA: TGCGCCAGCAGCCAAGCCGCGAGCGACTATGGCTACACCTTC.